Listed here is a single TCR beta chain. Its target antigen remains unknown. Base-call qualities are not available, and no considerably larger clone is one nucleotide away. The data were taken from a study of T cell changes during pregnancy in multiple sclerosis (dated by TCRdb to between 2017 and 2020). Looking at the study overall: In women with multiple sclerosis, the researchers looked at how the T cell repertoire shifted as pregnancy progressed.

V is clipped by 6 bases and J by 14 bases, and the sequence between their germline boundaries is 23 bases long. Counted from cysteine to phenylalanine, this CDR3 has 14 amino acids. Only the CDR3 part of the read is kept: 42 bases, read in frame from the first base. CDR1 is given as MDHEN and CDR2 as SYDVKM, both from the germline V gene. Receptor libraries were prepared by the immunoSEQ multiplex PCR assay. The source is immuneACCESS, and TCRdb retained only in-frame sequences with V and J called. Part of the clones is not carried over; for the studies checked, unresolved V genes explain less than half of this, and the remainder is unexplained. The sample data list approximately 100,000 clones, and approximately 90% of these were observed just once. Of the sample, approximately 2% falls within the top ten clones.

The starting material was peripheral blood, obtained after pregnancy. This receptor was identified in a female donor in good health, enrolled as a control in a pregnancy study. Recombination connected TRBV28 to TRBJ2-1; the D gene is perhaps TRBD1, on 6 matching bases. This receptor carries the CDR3 CASSTDGGLGGEFF. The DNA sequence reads TGTGCCAGCAGCACCGACGGCGGGCTAGGGGGTGAGTTCTTC.